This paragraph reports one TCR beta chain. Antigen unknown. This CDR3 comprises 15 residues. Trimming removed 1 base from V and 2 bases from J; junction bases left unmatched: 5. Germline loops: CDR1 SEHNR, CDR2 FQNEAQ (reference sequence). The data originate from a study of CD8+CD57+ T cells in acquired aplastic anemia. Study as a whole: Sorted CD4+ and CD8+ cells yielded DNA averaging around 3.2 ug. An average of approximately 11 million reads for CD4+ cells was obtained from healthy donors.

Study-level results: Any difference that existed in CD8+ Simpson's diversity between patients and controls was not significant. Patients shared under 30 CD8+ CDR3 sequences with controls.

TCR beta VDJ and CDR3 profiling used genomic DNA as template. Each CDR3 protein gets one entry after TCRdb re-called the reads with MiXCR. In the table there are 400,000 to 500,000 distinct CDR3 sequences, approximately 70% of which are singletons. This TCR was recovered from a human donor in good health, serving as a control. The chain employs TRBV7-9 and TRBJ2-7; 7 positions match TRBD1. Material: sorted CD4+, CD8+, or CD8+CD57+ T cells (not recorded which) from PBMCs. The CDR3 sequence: CASSLEAGGTYEQYF. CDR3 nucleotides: TGTGCCAGCAGCTTAGAAGCAGGGGGTACCTACGAGCAGTACTTC.